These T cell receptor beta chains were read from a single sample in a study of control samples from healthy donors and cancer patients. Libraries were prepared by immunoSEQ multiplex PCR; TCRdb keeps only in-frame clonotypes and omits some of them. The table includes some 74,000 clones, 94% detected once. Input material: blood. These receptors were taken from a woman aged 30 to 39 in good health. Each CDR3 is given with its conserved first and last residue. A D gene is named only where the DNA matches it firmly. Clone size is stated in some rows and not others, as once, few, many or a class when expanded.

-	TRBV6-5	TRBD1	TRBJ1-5	TGTGCCAGCAGTTCCGGGACAGGGAAGAATCAGCCCCAGCATTTT	CASSSGTGKNQPQHF
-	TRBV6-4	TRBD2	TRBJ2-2	TGTGCCAGCAGTGACGTTCGGGGGGGCACCGGGGAGCTGTTTTTT	CASSDVRGGTGELFF
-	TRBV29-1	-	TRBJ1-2	TGCAGCGTTGAAAGGGGGGAGGGTGGCTACACCTTC	CSVERGEGGYTF
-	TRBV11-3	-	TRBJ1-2	TGTGCCAGCAGCCCAGAGCCAGACAGTCACTATGGCTACACCTTC	CASSPEPDSHYGYTF
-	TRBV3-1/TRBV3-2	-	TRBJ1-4	TGTGCCAGCAGCCTCGGTTTAGCCTCTAATGAAAAACTGTTTTTT	CASSLGLASNEKLFF
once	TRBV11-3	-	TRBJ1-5	TGTGCCAGCAGCGCCGGACCAGGTCGGGATCAGCATTTT	CASSAGPGRDQHF
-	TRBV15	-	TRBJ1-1	TGTGCCACCAGCAGCCCCCCGGGCAGGGCCGAAGACACTGAAGCTTTCTTT	CATSSPPGRAEDTEAFF
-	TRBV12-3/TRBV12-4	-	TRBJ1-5	TGTGCCAGCAGTTCAGCTTTCAATCAGCCCCAGCATTTT	CASSSAFNQPQHF
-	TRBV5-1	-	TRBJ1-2	TGCGCCAGCAGCTTGGCGCTCGGTAGAGACTATGGCTACACCTTC	CASSLALGRDYGYTF
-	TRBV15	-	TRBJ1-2	TGTGCCACCAGCAGAGATACTCCTGTGGGTCCACAGGAGAACTATGGCTACACCTTC	CATSRDTPVGPQENYGYTF
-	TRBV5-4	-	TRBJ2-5	TGTGCCAGCAGCCCGGACCGCGAGACCCAGTACTTC	CASSPDRETQYF
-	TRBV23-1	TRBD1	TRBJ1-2	TGCGCCAGCAGGACGGACAGGGGGCATGGCTACACCTTC	CASRTDRGHGYTF
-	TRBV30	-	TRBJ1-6	TGTGCCTGTCGGACAGTAAGCAATTCACCCCTCCACTTT	CACRTVSNSPLHF
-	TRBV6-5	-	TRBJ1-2	TGTGCCAGCAGTTACTCTGGGGCGTATGGCTACACCTTC	CASSYSGAYGYTF
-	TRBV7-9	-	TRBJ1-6	TGTGCCAGCAGCTTCGACACTTATAATTCACCCCTCCACTTT	CASSFDTYNSPLHF
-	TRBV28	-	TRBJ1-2	TGTGCCCTTGCCCCGTCGGTTAACTATGGCTACACCTTC	CALAPSVNYGYTF
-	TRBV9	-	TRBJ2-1	TGTGCCAGCAGCGTAGGGGAGTCAATGAATGAGCAGTTCTTC	CASSVGESMNEQFF
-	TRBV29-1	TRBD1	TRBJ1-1	TGCAGCGTCTTACAGGGGTTCACTGAAGCTTTCTTT	CSVLQGFTEAFF
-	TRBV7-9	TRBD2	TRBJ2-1	TGTGCCAGCAGCCCAAAGGATAGCGGGGATCGAGGCAATGAGCAGTTCTTC	CASSPKDSGDRGNEQFF
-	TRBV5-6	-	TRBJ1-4	TGTGCCAGCAGCTTGGGGACAGTACAAAAACTGTTTTTT	CASSLGTVQKLFF
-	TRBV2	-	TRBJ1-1	TGTGCCAGCAGTTCGGACATGAACACTGAAGCTTTCTTT	CASSSDMNTEAFF
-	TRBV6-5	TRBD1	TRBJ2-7	TGTGCCAGCAGCTCGGACAGGTGGAACTACGAGCAGTACTTC	CASSSDRWNYEQYF
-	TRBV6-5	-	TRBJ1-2	TGTGCCAGCGCTTCAGGGCTCGGCTACACCTTC	CASASGLGYTF
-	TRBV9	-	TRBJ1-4	TGTGCCAGCAGCGTATCTTACCGAAGGGCTAATGAAAAACTGTTTTTT	CASSVSYRRANEKLFF
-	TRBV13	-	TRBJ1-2	TGTGCCAGCAGCTTAGCCGGGTTTGGTGGCTACACCTTC	CASSLAGFGGYTF
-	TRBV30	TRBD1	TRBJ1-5	TGTGCCTGGACCCTGGCCGGGACAGAGAATCAGCCCCAGCATTTT	CAWTLAGTENQPQHF
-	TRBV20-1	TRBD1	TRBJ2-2	TGCAGTGCTAGTAGGGACAGAAACACCGGGGAGCTGTTTTTT	CSASRDRNTGELFF
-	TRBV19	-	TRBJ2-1	TGTGCCAGTAGTTCCTTAAGGGGTTCTTCTCTTAATGAGCAGTTCTTC	CASSSLRGSSLNEQFF
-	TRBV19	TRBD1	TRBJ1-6	TGTGCCAGTAGTACAGGGGGCTCCTATAATTCACCCCTCCACTTT	CASSTGGSYNSPLHF
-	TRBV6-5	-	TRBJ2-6	TGTGCCAGCAGTTACTCGGCCAGCTCTGGGGCCAACGTCCTGACTTTC	CASSYSASSGANVLTF
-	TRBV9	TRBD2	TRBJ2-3	TGTGCCAGCAGTCCCCGCGGGGGGGCCTCGGATACGCAGTATTTT	CASSPRGGASDTQYF